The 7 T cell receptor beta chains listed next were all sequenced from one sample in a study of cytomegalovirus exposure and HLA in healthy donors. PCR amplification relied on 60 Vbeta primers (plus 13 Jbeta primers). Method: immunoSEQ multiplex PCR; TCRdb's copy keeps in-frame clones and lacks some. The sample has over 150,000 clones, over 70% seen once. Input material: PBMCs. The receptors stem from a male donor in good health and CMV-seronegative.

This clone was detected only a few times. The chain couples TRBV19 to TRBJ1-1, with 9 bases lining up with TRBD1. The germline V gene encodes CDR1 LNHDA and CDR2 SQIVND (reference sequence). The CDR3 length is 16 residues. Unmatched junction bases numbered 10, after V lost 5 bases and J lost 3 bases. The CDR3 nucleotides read TGTGCCAGTAGTTCGAAACTCAGGACAGGGGACACTGAAGCTTTCTTT. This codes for CASSSKLRTGDTEAFF.

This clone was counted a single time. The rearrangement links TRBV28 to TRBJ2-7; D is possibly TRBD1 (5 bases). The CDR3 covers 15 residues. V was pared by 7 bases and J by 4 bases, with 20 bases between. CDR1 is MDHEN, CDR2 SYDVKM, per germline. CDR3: CASNQPRASHYEQYF. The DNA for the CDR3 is TGTGCCAGCAATCAGCCCAGGGCAAGTCATTACGAGCAGTACTTC.

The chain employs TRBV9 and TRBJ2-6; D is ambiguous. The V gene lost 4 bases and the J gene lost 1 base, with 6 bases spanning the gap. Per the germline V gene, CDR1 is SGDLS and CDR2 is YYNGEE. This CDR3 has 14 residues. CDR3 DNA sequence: TGTGCCAGCAGCTCCTTTTCTGGGGCCAACGTCCTGACTTTC. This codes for CASSSFSGANVLTF.

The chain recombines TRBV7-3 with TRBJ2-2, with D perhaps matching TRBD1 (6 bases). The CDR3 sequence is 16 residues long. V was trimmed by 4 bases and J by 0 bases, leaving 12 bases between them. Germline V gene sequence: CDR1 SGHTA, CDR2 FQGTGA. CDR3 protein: CASSYTGTTNTGELFF. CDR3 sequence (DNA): TGTGCCAGCAGCTACACCGGGACAACGAACACCGGGGAGCTGTTTTTT.

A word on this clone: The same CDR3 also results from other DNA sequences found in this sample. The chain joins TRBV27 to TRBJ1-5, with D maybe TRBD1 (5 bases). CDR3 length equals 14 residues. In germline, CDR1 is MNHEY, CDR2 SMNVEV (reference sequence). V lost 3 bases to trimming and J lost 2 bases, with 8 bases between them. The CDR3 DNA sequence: TGTGCCAGCAGTTTGGGGGGTGGCAATCAGCCCCAGCATTTT. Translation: CASSLGGGNQPQHF.

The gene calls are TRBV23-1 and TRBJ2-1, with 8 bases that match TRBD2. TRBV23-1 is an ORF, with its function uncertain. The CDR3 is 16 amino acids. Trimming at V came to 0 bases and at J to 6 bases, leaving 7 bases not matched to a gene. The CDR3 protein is CASSQSKILAGNEQFF. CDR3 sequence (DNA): TGCGCCAGCAGTCAATCGAAAATCCTAGCGGGCAATGAGCAGTTCTTC.

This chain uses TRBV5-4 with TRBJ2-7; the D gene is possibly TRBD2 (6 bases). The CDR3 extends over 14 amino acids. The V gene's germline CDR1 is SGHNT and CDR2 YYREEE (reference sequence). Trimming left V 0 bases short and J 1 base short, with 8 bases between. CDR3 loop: CASSLAGLSYEQYF. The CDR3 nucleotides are TGTGCCAGCAGCTTGGCGGGACTTTCCTACGAGCAGTACTTC.